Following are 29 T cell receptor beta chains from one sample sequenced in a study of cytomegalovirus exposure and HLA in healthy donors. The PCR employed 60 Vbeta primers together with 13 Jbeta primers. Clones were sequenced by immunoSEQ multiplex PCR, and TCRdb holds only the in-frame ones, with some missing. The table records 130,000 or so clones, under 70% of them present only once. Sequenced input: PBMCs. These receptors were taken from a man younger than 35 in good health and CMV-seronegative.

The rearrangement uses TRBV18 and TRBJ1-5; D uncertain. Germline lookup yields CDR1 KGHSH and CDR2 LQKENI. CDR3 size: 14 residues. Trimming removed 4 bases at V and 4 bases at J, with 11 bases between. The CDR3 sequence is CASSQGLFNQPQHF. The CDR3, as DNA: TGTGCCAGCTCACAAGGACTGTTTAATCAGCCCCAGCATTTT.

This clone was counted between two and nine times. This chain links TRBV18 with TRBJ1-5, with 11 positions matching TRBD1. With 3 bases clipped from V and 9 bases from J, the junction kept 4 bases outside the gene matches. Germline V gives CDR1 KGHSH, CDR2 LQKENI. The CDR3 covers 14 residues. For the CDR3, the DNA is TGTGCCAGCTCACCTGGACAGGGGGCAATGCCCCAGCATTTT. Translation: CASSPGQGAMPQHF.

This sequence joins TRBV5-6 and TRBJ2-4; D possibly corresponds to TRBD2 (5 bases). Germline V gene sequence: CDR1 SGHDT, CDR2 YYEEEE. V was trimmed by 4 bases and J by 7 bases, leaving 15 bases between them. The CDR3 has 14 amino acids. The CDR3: CASSRPSRRNIQYF. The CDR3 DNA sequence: TGTGCCAGCAGCCGACCTTCCAGGAGGAACATTCAGTACTTC.

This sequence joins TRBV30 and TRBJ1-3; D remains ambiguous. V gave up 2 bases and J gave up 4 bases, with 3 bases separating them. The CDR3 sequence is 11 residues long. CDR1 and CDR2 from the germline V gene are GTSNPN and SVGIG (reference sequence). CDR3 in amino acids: CAWSLGNTIYF. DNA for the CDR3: TGTGCCTGGAGTCTAGGAAACACCATATATTTT.

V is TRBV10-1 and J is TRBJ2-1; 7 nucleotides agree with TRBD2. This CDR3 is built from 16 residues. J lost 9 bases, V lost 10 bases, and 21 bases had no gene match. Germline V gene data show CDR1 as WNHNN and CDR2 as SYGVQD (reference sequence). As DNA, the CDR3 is TGCGCCAACTCGCGGGGGAGGGCCTCAGAAAACAGTGAGCAGTTCTTC. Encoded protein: CANSRGRASENSEQFF.

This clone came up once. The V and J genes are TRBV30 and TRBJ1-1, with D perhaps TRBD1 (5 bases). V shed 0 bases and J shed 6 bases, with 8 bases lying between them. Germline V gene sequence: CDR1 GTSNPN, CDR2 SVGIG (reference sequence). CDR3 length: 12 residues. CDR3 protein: CAWSVETAEAFF. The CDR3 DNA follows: TGTGCCTGGAGTGTTGAGACAGCTGAAGCTTTCTTT. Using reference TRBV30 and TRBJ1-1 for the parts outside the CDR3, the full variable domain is SQTIHQWPATLVQPVGSPLSLECTVEGTSNPNLYWYRQAAGRGLQLLFYSVGIGQISSEVPQNLSASRPQDRQFILSSKKLLLSDSGFYLCAWSVETAEAFFGQGTRLTVV.

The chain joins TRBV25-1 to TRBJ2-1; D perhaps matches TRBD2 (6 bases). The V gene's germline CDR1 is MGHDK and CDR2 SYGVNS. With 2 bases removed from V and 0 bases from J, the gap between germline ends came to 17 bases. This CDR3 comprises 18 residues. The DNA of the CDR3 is TGTGCCAGCAGTGAAAGGATCGGAGGGGCCAGCTCCTACAATGAGCAGTTCTTC. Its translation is CASSERIGGASSYNEQFF.

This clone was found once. The CDR3 nucleotides are TGTGCCAGCTCACCCCCGGGACAGGGAGGCACCGGGGAGCTGTTTTTT. This translates into CASSPPGQGGTGELFF. The chain joins TRBV18 to TRBJ2-2, with 9 nucleotides matching TRBD1. Per germline, CDR1 KGHSH and CDR2 LQKENI. The CDR3 runs 16 residues. After removal of 3 bases from V and 4 bases from J, the junction contained 6 bases not matched to a gene.

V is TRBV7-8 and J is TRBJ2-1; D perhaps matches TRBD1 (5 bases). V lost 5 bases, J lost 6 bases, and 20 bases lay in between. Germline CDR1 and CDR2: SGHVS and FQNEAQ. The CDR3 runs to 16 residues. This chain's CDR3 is CASSPQVVGRVNEQFF. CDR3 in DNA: TGTGCCAGCAGCCCGCAGGTGGTGGGGCGCGTCAATGAGCAGTTCTTC.

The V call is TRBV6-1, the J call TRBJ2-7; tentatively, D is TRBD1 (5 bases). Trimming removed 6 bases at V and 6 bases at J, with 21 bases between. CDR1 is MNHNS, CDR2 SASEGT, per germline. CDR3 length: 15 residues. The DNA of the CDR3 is TGTGCCAGCAGGAGTCACCAGGGTGGCCCCTCCGAGCAGTACTTC. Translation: CASRSHQGGPSEQYF.

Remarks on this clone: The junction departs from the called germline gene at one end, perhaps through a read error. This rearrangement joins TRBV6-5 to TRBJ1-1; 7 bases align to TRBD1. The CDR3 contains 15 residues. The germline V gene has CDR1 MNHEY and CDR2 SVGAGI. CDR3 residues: CSSTPRGRRDTEAFF. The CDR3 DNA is TGTTCCAGCACACCGAGGGGGCGTAGGGACACTGAAGCTTTCTTT.

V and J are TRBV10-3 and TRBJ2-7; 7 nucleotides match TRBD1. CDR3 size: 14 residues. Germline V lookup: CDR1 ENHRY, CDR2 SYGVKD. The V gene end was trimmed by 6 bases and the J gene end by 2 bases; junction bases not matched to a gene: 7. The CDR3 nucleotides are TGTGCCATCAGCGATAGACAGGGACCCTACGAGCAGTACTTC. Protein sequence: CAISDRQGPYEQYF.

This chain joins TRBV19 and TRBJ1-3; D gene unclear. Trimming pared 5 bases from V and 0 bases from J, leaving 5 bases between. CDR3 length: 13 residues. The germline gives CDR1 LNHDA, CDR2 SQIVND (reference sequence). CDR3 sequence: CASSGHSGNTIYF. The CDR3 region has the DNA TGTGCCAGTAGTGGCCACTCTGGAAACACCATATATTTT.

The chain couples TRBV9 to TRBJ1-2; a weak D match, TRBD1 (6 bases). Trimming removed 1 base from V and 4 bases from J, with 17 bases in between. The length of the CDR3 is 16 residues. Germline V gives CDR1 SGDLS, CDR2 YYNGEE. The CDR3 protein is CASSVRGGQYGYGYTF. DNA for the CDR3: TGTGCCAGCAGCGTACGTGGAGGACAGTACGGCTATGGCTACACCTTC.

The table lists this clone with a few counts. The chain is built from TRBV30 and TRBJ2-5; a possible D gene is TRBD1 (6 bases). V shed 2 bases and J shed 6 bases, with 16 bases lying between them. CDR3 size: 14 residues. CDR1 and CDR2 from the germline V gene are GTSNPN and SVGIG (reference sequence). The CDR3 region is CAWSSTGQLKTQYF. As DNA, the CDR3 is TGTGCCTGGAGTAGTACCGGACAGTTGAAGACCCAGTACTTC.

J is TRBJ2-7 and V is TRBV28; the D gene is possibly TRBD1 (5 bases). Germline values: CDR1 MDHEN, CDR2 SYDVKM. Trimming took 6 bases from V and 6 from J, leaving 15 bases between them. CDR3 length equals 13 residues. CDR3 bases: TGTGCCAGCAGCCCCTCAGGGTTAAGCGAGCAGTACTTC. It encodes CASSPSGLSEQYF. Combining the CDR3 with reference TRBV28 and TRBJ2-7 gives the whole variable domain DVKVTQSSRYLVKRTGEKVFLECVQDMDHENMFWYRQDPGLGLRLIYFSYDVKMKEKGDIPEGYSVSREKKERFSLILESASTNQTSMYLCASSPSGLSEQYFGPGTRLTVT.

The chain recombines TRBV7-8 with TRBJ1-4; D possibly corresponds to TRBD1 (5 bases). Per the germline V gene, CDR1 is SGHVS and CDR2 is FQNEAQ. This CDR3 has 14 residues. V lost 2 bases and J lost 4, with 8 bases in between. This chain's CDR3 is CASSLSGLNEKLFF. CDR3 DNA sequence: TGTGCCAGCAGCTTATCAGGGCTTAATGAAAAACTGTTTTTT.

CDR3 DNA: TGTGCCAGCATGAAGGGCGCGAGGGACTACGAGCAGTACTTC. It yields the protein CASMKGARDYEQYF. The chain has TRBV27 and TRBJ2-7, with D maybe TRBD2 (5 bases). CDR1 is MNHEY, CDR2 SMNVEV, per germline (reference sequence). V lost 7 bases and J 3 bases, leaving 16 bases between the germline ends. The CDR3 has 14 residues.

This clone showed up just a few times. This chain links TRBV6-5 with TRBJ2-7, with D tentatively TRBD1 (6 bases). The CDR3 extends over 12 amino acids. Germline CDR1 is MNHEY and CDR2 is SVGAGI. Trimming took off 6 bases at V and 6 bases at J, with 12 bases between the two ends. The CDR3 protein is CASRQGLGEQYF. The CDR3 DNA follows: TGTGCCAGCAGACAGGGTCTCGGCGAGCAGTACTTC.

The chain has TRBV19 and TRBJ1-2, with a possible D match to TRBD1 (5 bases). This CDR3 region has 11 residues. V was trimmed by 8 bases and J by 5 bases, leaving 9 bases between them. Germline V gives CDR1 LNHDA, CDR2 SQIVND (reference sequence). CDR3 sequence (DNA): TGTGCCAGTGGTCAGGGATATGGCTACACCTTC. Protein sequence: CASGQGYGYTF.

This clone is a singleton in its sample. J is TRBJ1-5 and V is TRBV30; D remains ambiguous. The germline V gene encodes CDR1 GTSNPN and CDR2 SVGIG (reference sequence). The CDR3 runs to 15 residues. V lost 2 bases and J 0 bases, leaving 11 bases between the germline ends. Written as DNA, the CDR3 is TGTGCCTGGAGTAGGGAGTGGGATAGCAATCAGCCCCAGCATTTT. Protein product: CAWSREWDSNQPQHF. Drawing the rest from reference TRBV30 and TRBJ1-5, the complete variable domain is SQTIHQWPATLVQPVGSPLSLECTVEGTSNPNLYWYRQAAGRGLQLLFYSVGIGQISSEVPQNLSASRPQDRQFILSSKKLLLSDSGFYLCAWSREWDSNQPQHFGDGTRLSIL.

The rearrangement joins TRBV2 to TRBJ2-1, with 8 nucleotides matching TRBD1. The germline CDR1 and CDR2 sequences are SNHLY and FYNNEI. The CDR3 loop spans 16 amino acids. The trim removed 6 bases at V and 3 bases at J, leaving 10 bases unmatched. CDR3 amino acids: CASSLIGRGHYNEQFF. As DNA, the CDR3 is TGTGCCAGCAGCCTGATAGGCAGGGGGCACTACAATGAGCAGTTCTTC.

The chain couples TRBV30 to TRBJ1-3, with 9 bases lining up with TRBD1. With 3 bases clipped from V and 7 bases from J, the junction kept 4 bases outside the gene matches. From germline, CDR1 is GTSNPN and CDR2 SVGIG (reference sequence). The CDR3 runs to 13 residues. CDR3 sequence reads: CAWSTGTGNTIYF. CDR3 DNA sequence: TGTGCCTGGAGCACCGGGACAGGGAACACCATATATTTT.

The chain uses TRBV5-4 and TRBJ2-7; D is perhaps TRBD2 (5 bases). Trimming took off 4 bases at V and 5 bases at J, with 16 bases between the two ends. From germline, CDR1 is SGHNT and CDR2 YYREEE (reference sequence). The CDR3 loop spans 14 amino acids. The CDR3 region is CASSDPRSGHEQYF. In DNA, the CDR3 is TGTGCCAGCAGCGACCCTAGGAGCGGCCACGAGCAGTACTTC.

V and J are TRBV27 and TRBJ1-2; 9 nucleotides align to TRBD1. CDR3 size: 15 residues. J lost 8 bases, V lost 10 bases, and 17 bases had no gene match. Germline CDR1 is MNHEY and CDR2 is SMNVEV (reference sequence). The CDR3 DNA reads TGTGCCACCCGGGGCATACCGGGACAGGGAAGGGGCTACACCTTC. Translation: CATRGIPGQGRGYTF.

CDR3 loop: CASSPGQWWETQYF. The CDR3, as DNA: TGTGCCAGCAGCCCGGGACAGTGGTGGGAGACCCAGTACTTC. The J gene is TRBJ2-5, the V gene TRBV25-1, with 7 nucleotides matching TRBD1. J gave up 5 bases and V 6 bases, and 9 bases lay outside the gene matches. The length of the CDR3 is 14 residues. CDR1 is MGHDK and CDR2 is SYGVNS in the germline V gene.

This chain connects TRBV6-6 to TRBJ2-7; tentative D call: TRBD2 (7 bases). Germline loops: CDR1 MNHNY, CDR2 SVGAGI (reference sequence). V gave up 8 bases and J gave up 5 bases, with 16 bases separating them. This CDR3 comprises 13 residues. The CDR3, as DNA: TGTGCCAGCCGTGAGGGGGGGACCCACGAGCAGTACTTC. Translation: CASREGGTHEQYF.

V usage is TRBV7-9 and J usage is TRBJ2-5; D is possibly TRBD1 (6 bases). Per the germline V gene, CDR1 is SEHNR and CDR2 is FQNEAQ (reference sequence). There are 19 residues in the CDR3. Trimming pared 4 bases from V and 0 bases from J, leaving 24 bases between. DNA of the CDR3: TGTGCCAGCAGCTCTAGGGGCCGACAGGCCGAGGAGTACCAAGAGACCCAGTACTTC. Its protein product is CASSSRGRQAEEYQETQYF.

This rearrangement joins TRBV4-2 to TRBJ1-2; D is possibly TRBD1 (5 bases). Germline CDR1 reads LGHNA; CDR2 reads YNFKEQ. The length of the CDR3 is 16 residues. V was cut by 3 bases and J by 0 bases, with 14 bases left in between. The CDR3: CASSQEFRVANYGYTF. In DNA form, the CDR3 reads TGTGCCAGCAGCCAGGAATTCAGGGTTGCTAACTATGGCTACACCTTC.